The rows below give T cell receptor beta chains drawn from one sample of a study of OX40 agonist ivuxolimab in advanced cancers. Profiled with immunoSEQ multiplex PCR; TCRdb holds only in-frame clones, not every one. The data hold roughly 92,000 clones, with roughly 89% observed a single time. The sample consisted of CD4+ or CD8+ T cells sorted from blood, taken in a trial of the OX40 agonist ivuxolimab. The receptors originated from an adult with an advanced solid tumor such as melanoma, head and neck, liver or kidney cancer. Each CDR3 is given without its conserved first and last residue.

>TRBV11-3|14
ASSPSGGVAKNIQY
>TRBV5-1|15
ASSLSPTGFSGNTIY
>TRBV30|11
AWSVSMNTEAF
>TRBV23-1|14
ASSQNRKGLVGELF
>TRBV28|12
ASSLQGEHQPQH
>TRBV19|12
ASAKTGIQETQY
>TRBV19|13
ASRVSGGPSYEQY
>TRBV2|13
ASSEDIHAAGGYT
>TRBV30|12
AWRGGSGPGELF
>TRBV7-8|13
ASSPQREFNQPQH
>TRBV28|11
ASRSGQGTKAF
>TRBV27|15
ASSSTVRGPTNEKLF
>TRBV30|11
AQTSGNDNEQF
>TRBV29-1|9
SVEWGNTIY
>TRBV30|14
AWTRGGTGSSYEQY
>TRBV23-1|16
ASSQSIKGRTSNTEAF
>TRBV14|13
ASSDRTAYNEKLF
>TRBV9|15
ASSPNLLSSGANVLT
>TRBV6-4|13
ASRKDRGSYNEQF
>TRBV28|9
ASGGLYEAF
>TRBV4-3|13
ASSQGWGGQETQY
>TRBV29-1|15
SGGGLAGVSSYNEQF